The clone carrying this TCR beta chain was counted once. Original processing notes: Amplifying reference gene primers gave estimates of nucleated cell counts. The protocol was immunoSEQ multiplex PCR, while the TCRdb copy is restricted to in-frame clones and leaves out a portion. V and J calls and clone size are as listed in that table; D and trimming were resolved from the DNA. Of roughly 100,000 clones in the sample, 65% to 90% are singletons; the top ten hold over 1.5%. These data belong to a study of blood T cell repertoires in COVID-19. Across the whole study: PBMCs, B-cell-depleted T cells, or T cells were the source of the cDNA or gDNA that made up the material.

V was clipped by 7 bases and J by 3 bases; unmatched bases: 4. The V gene's germline CDR1 is LNHDA and CDR2 SQIVND (reference sequence). The CDR3 totals 13 residues. The chain couples TRBV19 to TRBJ1-1; 8 bases are a match to TRBD1. The TCR sequence derives from a man of 80 years or more with acute or convalescent COVID-19. The sample consisted of peripheral blood. The CDR3 DNA reads TGTGCCAGTACCGACAGGGGTTACACTGAAGCTTTCTTT. Translating it yields CASTDRGYTEAFF. Supplemented by reference TRBV19 and TRBJ1-1, the full variable domain reads DGGITQSPKYLFRKEGQNVTLSCEQNLNHDAMYWYRQDPGQGLRLIYYSQIVNDFQKGDIAEGYSVSREKKESFPLTVTSAQKNPTAFYLCASTDRGYTEAFFGQGTRLTVV.